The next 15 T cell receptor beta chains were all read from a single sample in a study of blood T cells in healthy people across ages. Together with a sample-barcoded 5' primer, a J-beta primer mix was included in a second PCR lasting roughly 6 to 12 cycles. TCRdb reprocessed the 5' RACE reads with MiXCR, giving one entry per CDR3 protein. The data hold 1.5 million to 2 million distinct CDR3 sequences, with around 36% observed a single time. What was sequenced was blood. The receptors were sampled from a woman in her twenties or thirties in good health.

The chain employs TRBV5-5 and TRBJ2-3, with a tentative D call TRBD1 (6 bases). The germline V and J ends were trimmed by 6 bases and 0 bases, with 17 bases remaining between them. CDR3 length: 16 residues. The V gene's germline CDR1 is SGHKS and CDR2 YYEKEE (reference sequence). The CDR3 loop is CASIPWVGQSTDTQYF. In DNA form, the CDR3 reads TGTGCCAGCATCCCTTGGGTGGGACAAAGCACAGATACGCAGTATTTT.

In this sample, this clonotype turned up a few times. The CDR3 sequence is CASSFDDWSEQFF. CDR3 bases: TGTGCCAGCAGTTTTGACGATTGGTCTGAGCAGTTCTTC. This rearrangement joins TRBV6-6 to TRBJ2-1; no clear D gene. Germline lookup yields CDR1 MNHNY and CDR2 SVGAGI (reference sequence). Trimming removed 4 bases at V and 9 bases at J, with 13 bases between. CDR3 length: 13 residues.

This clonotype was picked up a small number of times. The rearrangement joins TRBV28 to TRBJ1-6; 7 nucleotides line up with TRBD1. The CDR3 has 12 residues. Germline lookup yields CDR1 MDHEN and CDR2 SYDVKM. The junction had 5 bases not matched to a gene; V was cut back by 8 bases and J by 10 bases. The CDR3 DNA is TGTGCCAGCGCGACAGGGAACTCACCCCTCCACTTT. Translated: CASATGNSPLHF.

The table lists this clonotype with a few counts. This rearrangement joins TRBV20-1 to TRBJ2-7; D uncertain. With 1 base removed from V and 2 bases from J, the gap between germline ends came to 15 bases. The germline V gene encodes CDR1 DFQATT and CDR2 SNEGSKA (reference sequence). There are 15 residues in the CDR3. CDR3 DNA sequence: TGCAGTGCTAGAGCCGCTTCTCGGGCCACCTACGAGCAGTACTTC. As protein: CSARAASRATYEQYF.

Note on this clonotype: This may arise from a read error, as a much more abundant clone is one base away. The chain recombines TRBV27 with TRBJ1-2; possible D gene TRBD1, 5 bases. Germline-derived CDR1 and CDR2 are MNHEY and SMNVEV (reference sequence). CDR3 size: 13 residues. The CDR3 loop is CANSLNRLHGYTF. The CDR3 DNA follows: TGTGCCAACAGTTTGAACAGGTTGCATGGCTACACCTTC.

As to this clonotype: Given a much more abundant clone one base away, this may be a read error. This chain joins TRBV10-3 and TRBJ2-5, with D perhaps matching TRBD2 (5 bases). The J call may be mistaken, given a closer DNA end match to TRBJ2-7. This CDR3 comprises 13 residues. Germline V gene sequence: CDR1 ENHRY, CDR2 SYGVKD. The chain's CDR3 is CANSGVSSYEQYF. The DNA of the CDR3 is TGTGCCAACAGCGGCGTTAGCTCCTACGAGCAGTACTTC.

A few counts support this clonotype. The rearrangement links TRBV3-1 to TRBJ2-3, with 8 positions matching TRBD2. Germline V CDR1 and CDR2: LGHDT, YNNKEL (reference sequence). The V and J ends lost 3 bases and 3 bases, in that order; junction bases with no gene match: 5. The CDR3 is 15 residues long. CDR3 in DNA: TGTGCCAGCAGCCAGGGCGGACTAGCAACAGATACGCAGTATTTT. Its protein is CASSQGGLATDTQYF.

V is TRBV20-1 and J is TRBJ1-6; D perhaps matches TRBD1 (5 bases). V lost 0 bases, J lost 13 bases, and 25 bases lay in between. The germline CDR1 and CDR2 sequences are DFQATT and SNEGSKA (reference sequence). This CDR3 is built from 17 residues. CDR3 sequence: CSARDRQNMAGFGPLHF. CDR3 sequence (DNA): TGCAGTGCTAGAGATCGACAGAATATGGCAGGGTTTGGGCCCCTCCACTTT.

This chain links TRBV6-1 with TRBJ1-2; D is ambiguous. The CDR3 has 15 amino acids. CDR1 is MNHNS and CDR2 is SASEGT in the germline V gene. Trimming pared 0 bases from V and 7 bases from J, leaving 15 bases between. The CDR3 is CASSEALLRDSGYTF. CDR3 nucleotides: TGTGCCAGCAGTGAAGCGCTTTTAAGAGACTCTGGCTACACCTTC.

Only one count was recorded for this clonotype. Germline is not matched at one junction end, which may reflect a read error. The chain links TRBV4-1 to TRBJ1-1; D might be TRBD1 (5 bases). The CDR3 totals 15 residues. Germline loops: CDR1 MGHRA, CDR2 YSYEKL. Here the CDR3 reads CTSSQEWQGRAEAFF. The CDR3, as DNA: TGCACCAGCAGCCAAGAATGGCAGGGACGCGCTGAAGCTTTCTTT.

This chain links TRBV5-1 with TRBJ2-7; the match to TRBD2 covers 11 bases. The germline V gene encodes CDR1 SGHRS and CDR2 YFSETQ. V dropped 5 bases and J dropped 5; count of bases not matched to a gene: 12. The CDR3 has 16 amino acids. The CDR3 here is CASSSAGTSGGNEQYF. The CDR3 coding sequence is TGCGCCAGCAGTAGCGCCGGGACTAGCGGTGGTAACGAGCAGTACTTC.

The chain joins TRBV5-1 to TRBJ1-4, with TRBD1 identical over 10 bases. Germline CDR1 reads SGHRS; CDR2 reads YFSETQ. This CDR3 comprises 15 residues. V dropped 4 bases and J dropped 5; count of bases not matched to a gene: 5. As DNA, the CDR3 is TGCGCCAGCAGCAGACGGGACAGGGGAAATGAAAAACTGTTTTTT. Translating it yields CASSRRDRGNEKLFF.

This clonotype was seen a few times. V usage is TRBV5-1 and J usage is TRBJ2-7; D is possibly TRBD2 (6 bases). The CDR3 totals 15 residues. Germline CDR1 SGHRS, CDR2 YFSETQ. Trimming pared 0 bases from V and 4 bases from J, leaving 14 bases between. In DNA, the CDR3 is TGCGCCAGCAGCTTGGACACTGGGGGGAGTTACGAGCAGTACTTC. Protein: CASSLDTGGSYEQYF.

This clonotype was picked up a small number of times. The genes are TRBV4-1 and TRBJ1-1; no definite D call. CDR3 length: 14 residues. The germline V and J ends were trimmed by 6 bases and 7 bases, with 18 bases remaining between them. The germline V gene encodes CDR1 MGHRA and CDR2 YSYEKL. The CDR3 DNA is TGCGCCAGCAGTCGATTAATTACACACCGTGAAGCTTTCTTT. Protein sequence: CASSRLITHREAFF.

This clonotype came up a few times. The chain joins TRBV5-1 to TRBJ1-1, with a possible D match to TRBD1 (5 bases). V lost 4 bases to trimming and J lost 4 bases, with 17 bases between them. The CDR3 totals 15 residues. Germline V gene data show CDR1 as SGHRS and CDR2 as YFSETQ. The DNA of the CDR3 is TGCGCCAGCAGCCACCAGGGTGGTCCGGGCACTGAAGCTTTCTTT. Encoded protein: CASSHQGGPGTEAFF.